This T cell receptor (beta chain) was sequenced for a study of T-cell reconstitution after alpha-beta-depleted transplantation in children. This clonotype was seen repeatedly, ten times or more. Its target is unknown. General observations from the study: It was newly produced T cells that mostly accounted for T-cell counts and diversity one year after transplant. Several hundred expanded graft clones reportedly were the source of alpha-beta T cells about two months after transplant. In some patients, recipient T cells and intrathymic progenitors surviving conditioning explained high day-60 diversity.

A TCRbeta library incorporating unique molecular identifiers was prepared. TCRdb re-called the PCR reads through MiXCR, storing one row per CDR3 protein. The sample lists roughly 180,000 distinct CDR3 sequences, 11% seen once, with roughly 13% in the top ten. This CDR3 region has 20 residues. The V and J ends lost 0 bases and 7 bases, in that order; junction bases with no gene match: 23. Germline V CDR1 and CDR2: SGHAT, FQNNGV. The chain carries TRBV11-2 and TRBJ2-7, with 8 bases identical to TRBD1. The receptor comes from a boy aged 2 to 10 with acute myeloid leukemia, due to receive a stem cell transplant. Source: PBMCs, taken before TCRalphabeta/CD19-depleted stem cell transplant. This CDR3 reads CASSLEGGSHPDRVILEQYV. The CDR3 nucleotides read TGTGCCAGCAGCTTAGAAGGCGGGTCCCACCCGGACAGGGTTATTCTGGAGCAGTACGTC.